The 10 T cell receptor beta chains below were found in one sample sequenced in a study of identical twins. Using its own MiXCR run on the 5' RACE reads, TCRdb lists one record per CDR3 protein. This table holds about 250,000 distinct CDR3 sequences, around 8.8% found once. These data are also associated with another study on yellow fever vaccine responses in identical twins.

The sample consisted of CD8+ T cells sorted from blood. These receptors all come from a woman younger than 35 in good health.

V is TRBV12-3 or TRBV12-4 and J is TRBJ2-7, with D possibly being TRBD2 (6 bases). There are 13 residues in the CDR3. The V and J ends lost 6 bases and 9 bases respectively, with 18 bases between them. CDR3 protein: CASRTDYPLRQYF. DNA for the CDR3: TGTGCCAGCAGGACGGACTACCCTTTGCGGCAGTACTTC.

The rearrangement uses TRBV29-1 and TRBJ2-7, with 8 bases lining up with TRBD1. The CDR3 runs to 13 residues. Germline V lookup: CDR1 SQVTM, CDR2 ANQGSEA. V shed 7 bases, J shed 2 bases, and the junction held 7 bases outside the gene matches. The CDR3 loop is CSALGQGAYEQYF. As DNA, the CDR3 is TGCAGCGCCCTAGGACAGGGAGCCTACGAGCAGTACTTC.

The chain carries TRBV29-1 and TRBJ1-2; D gene unclear. Trimming took off 6 bases at V and 4 bases at J, with 18 bases between the two ends. Germline V gene sequence: CDR1 SQVTM, CDR2 ANQGSEA. CDR3 length equals 14 residues. The CDR3 DNA follows: TGCAGCGTCCCGGTTGCAACCCCCATCTATGGCTACACCTTC. Translating it yields CSVPVATPIYGYTF.

This clonotype was observed at least ten times. J is TRBJ2-7 and V is TRBV25-1; 10 positions agree with TRBD1. The CDR3 extends over 14 amino acids. The ends lost 5 bases at V and 2 bases at J; junction bases unmatched: 3. The V gene's germline CDR1 is MGHDK and CDR2 SYGVNS. The CDR3 here is CASSLTGGAYEQYF. The CDR3 region has the DNA TGTGCCAGCAGTCTGACAGGGGGCGCCTACGAGCAGTACTTC.

This clonotype appeared a few times. The chain carries TRBV10-3 and TRBJ2-3; the match to TRBD2 covers 11 bases. Unmatched junction bases numbered 13, after V lost 3 bases and J lost 2 bases. CDR1 and CDR2 from the germline V gene are ENHRY and SYGVKD. The CDR3 covers 19 residues. The CDR3 coding sequence is TGTGCCATCAGTGATGAGGTAGCGGGAGGGCCTTCCCTCACAGATACGCAGTATTTT. Protein sequence: CAISDEVAGGPSLTDTQYF.

This clonotype has ten or more counts. V usage is TRBV20-1 and J usage is TRBJ2-2; weak D call: TRBD2 (6 bases). V was cut by 1 base and J by 6 bases, with 12 bases left in between. Germline V lookup: CDR1 DFQATT, CDR2 SNEGSKA (reference sequence). The CDR3 contains 14 residues. The CDR3 DNA reads as TGCAGTGCTAGAGTTGGAGGGGAATCCGGGGAGCTGTTTTTT. It translates to CSARVGGESGELFF.

This clonotype has ten or more counts. CDR3 in amino acids: CASRESGLAGTDTQYF. DNA of the CDR3: TGTGCCAGCAGGGAGTCCGGACTAGCGGGAACCGATACGCAGTATTTT. The chain carries TRBV12-3 or TRBV12-4 and TRBJ2-3; 12 bases fit TRBD2. The trim removed 6 bases at V and 6 bases at J, leaving 10 bases unmatched. The CDR3 is 16 residues long.

This clonotype was counted between two and nine times. V is TRBV29-1 and J is TRBJ2-1; D unresolved. The V end was cut by 3 bases, the J end by 5 bases, with 11 bases between. There are 13 residues in the CDR3. Per the germline V gene, CDR1 is SQVTM and CDR2 is ANQGSEA. Here the CDR3 DNA reads TGCAGCGTTGAGACGGCGGAACACAATGAGCAGTTCTTC. This translates into CSVETAEHNEQFF.

This clonotype occurred a few times. The V call is TRBV19, the J call TRBJ1-1, with a weak D call TRBD1 (5 bases). Trimming stripped 4 bases from V and 0 bases from J, with 12 bases between. The CDR3 sequence is 15 residues long. Germline lookup yields CDR1 LNHDA and CDR2 SQIVND (reference sequence). The CDR3 DNA follows: TGTGCCAGTAGTAGCAGACAGATTCTGAACACTGAAGCTTTCTTT. It is translated as CASSSRQILNTEAFF.

In this sample, this clonotype turned up many times. The chain recombines TRBV27 with TRBJ2-7, with D possibly TRBD2 on 6 matching bases. This CDR3 has 13 residues. Looked up from germline, CDR1 is MNHEY and CDR2 is SMNVEV (reference sequence). V was shortened by 3 bases and J by 5 bases, with 11 bases between the two germline ends. As DNA, the CDR3 is TGTGCCAGCAGTTTCCCGGGGGACCACGAGCAGTACTTC. Encoded protein: CASSFPGDHEQYF.